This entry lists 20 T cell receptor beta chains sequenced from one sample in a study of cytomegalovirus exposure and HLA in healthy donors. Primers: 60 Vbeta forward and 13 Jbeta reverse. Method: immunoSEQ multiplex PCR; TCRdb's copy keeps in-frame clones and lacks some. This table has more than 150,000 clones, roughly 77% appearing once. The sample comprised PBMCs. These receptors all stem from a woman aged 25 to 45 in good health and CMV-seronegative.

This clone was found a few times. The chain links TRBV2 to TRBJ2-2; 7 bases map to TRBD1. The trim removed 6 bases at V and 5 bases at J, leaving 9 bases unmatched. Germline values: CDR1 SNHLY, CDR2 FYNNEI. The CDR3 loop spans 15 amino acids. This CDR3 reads CASRDNRGRTGELFF. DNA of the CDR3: TGTGCCAGCAGAGATAACAGGGGCCGGACCGGGGAGCTGTTTTTT.

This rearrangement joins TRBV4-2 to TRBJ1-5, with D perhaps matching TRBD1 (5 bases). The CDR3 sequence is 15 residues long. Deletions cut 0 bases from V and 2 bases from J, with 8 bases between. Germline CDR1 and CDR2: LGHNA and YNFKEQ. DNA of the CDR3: TGTGCCAGCAGCCAAGAAACAGGCCGCAATCAGCCCCAGCATTTT. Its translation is CASSQETGRNQPQHF.

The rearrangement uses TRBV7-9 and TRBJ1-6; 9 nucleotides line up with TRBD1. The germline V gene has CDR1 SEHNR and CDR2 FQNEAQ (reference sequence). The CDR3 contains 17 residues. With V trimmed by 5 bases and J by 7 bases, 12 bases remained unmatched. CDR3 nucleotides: TGTGCCAGCAGCCGAACGGGACAGGGAATTTGGAATTCACCCCTCCACTTT. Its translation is CASSRTGQGIWNSPLHF. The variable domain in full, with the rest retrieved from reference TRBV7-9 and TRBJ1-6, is DTGVSQNPRHKITKRGQNVTFRCDPISEHNRLYWYRQTLGQGPEFLTYFQNEAQLEKSRLLSDRFSAERPKGSFSTLEIQRTEQGDSAMYLCASSRTGQGIWNSPLHFGNGTRLTVT.

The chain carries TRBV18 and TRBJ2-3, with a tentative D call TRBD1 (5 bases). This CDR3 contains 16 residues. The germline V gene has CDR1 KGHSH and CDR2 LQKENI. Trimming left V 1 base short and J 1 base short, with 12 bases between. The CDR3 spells CASSPLSSQGTDTQYF. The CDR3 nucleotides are TGTGCCAGCTCACCACTCTCCTCACAGGGCACAGATACGCAGTATTTT.

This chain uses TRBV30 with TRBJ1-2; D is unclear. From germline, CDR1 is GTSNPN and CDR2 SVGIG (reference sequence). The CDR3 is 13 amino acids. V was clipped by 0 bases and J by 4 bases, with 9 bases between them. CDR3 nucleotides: TGTGCCTGGAGTGTCCGGGGTACCTATGGCTACACCTTC. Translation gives CAWSVRGTYGYTF.

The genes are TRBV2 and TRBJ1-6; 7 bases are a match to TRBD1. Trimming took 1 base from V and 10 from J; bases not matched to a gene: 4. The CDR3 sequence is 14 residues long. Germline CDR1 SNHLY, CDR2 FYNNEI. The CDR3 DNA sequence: TGTGCCAGCAGTGAAGTGGGACAGTTCTCACCCCTCCACTTT. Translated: CASSEVGQFSPLHF.

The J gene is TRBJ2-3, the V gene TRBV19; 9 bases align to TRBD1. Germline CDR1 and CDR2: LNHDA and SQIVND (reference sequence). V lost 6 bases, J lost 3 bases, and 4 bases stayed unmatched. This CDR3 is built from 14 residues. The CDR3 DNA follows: TGTGCCAGTAGGGGGACAGGGAGGACAGATACGCAGTATTTT. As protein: CASRGTGRTDTQYF.

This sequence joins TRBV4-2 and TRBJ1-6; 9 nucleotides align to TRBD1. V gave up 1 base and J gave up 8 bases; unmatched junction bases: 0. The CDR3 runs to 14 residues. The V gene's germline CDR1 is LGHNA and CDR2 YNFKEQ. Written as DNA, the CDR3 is TGTGCCAGCAGCCAAGGGACAGGGGATTCACCCCTCCACTTT. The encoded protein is CASSQGTGDSPLHF.

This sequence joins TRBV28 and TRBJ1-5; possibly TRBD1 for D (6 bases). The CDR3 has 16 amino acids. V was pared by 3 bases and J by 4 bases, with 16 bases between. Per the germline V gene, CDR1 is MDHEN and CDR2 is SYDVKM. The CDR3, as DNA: TGTGCCAGCAGTTTTCAGGGGTTGGGGGCAAATCAGCCCCAGCATTTT. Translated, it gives CASSFQGLGANQPQHF.

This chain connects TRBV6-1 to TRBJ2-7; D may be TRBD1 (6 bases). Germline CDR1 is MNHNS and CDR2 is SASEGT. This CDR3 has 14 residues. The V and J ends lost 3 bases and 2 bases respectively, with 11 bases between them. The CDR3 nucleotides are TGTGCCAGCAGTGAGGCAGGGGCTCCCTACGAGCAGTACTTC. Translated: CASSEAGAPYEQYF.

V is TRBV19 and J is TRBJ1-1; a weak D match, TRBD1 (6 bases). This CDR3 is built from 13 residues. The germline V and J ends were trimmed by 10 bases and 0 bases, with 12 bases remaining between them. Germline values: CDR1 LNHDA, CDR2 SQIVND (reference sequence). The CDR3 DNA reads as TGTGCCATAAAACAGGGATTGAACACTGAAGCTTTCTTT. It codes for CAIKQGLNTEAFF.

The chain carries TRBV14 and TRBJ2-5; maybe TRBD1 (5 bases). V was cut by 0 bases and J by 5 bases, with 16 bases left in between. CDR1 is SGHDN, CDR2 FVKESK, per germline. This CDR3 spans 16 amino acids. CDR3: CASSQEQGAGVETQYF. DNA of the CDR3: TGTGCCAGCAGCCAAGAACAAGGGGCTGGCGTGGAGACCCAGTACTTC.

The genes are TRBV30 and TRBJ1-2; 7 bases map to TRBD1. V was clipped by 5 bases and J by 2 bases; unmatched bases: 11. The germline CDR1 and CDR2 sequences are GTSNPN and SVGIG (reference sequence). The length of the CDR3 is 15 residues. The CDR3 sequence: CAWGGLDRLNYGYTF. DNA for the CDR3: TGTGCCTGGGGGGGATTGGACAGGTTGAACTATGGCTACACCTTC.

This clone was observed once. The CDR3 nucleotides are TGTGCCAGCAGCGCTAGCCGGGACAGGTATAATTCACCCCTCCACTTT. The encoded protein is CASSASRDRYNSPLHF. The chain links TRBV9 to TRBJ1-6; 8 bases map to TRBD1. The CDR3 is 16 amino acids. With V trimmed by 3 bases and J by 4 bases, 6 bases remained unmatched. Germline V CDR1 and CDR2: SGDLS, YYNGEE.

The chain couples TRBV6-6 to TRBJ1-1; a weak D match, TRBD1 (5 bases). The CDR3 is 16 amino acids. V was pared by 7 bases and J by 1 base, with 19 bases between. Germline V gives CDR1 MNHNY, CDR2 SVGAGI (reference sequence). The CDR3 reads CASNPPEGVANTEAFF. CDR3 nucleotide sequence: TGTGCCAGCAATCCTCCAGAAGGGGTAGCGAACACTGAAGCTTTCTTT.

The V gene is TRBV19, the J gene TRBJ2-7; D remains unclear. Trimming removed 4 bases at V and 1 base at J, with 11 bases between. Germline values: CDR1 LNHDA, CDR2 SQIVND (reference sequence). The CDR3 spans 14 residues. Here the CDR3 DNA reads TGTGCCAGTAGTACGACGTGGGCGTCCTACGAGCAGTACTTC. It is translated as CASSTTWASYEQYF.

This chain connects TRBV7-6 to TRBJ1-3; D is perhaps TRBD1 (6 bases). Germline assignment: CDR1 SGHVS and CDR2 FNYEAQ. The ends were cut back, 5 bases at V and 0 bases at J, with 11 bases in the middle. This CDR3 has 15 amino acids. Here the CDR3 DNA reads TGTGCCAGCAGCCATAGGGGGAGCTCTGGAAACACCATATATTTT. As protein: CASSHRGSSGNTIYF.

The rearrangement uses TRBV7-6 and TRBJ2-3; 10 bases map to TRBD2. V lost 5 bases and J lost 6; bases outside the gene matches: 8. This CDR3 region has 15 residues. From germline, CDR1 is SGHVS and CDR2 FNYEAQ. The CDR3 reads CASSPRLAGVDTQYF. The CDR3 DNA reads TGTGCCAGCAGCCCGAGGCTAGCGGGGGTTGATACGCAGTATTTT.

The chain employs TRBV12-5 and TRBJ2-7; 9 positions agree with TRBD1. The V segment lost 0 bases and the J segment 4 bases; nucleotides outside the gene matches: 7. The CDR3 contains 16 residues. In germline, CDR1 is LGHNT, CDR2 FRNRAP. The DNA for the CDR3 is TGTGCTAGTGGTTTGGTACCGGGACAGGGCCTATACGAGCAGTACTTC. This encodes CASGLVPGQGLYEQYF.

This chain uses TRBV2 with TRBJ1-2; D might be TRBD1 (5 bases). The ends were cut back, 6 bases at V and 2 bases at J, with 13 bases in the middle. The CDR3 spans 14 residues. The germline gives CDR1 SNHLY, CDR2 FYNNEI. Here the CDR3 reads CASSEYRTNYGYTF. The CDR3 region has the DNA TGTGCCAGCAGCGAATACAGGACGAACTATGGCTACACCTTC.